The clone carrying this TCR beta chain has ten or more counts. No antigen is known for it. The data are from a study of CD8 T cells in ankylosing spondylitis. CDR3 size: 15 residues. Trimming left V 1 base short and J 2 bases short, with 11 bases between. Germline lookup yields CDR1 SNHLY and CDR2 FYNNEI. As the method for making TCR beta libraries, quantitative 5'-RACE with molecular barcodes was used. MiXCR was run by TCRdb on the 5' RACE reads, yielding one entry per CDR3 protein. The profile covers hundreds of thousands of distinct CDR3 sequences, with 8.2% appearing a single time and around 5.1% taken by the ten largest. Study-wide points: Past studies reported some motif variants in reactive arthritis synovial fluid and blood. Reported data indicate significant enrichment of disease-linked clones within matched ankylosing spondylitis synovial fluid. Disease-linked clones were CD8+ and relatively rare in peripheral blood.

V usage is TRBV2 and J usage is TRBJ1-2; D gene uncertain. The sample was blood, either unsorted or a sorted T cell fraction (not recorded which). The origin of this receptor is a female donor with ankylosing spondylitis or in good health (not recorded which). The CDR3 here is CASSEGRAPNYGYTF. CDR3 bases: TGTGCCAGCAGTGAAGGGAGGGCCCCCAACTATGGCTACACCTTC. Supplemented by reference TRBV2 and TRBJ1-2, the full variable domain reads EPEVTQTPSHQVTQMGQEVILRCVPISNHLYFYWYRQILGQKVEFLVSFYNNEISEKSEIFDDQFSVERPDGSNFTLKIRSTKLEDSAMYFCASSEGRAPNYGYTFGSGTRLTVV.